This T cell receptor (beta chain) was sequenced in a study of shared clonotypes between healthy human individuals. Findings and limits, study-wide: Only blood underwent sampling, and tissue repertoires likely differ. Rarefaction curves obtained for sorted subsets showed sequencing incomplete despite large depth.

Here immunoSEQ multiplex PCR was the method, and the copy in TCRdb shows in-frame clones only, minus some. The sample consists of 550,000 to 750,000 clones, about 90% of them appearing once. Selected positively for CCR7 and CD45RO-negative, naive CD8 cells excluded terminally differentiated effector memory CD45RA+ cells. Donors comprised healthy HIV-negative adults lacking recent acute infections or vaccinations. As to this clone: Antigen: not known.

The CDR3 has 16 amino acids. In germline, CDR1 is MNHEY, CDR2 SMNVEV (reference sequence). V was pared by 6 bases and J by 1 base, with 15 bases between. The gene calls are TRBV27 and TRBJ2-2; D possibly matches TRBD1 or TRBD2 (5 bases each). The sequenced sample consisted of naive CD8+ T cells sorted from blood. This receptor was identified in a man aged 25-40 years in good health. In nucleotides, the CDR3 is TGTGCCAGCAGCGGGGCGGGTAACGGGAACACCGGGGAGCTGTTTTTT. As protein: CASSGAGNGNTGELFF.